This TCR beta chain stems from a study of early T cells in non-severe SARS-CoV-2 infection. Individual cDNA molecules were tagged with unique molecular identifiers, the study reported. TCRdb ran MiXCR on the 5' RACE reads and lists one entry per CDR3 protein. The sample comprises about 54,000 distinct CDR3 sequences, approximately 6.3% of which are singletons, and 5.5% to 6% rests with the top ten. As concerns this clonotype: Its antigen remains unknown.

Per germline, CDR1 DFQATT and CDR2 SNEGSKA (reference sequence). The ends were cut back, 4 bases at V and 6 bases at J, with 10 bases in the middle. The length of the CDR3 is 13 residues. Whole-study findings and limits: VDJdb matching, biased toward anti-spike CD8 responses, missed private and CD4 specificities.

This receptor was identified in an adult who was a healthcare worker with PCR-confirmed SARS-CoV-2 infection or an uninfected control (not recorded which). The material was whole blood, obtained at baseline. The rearrangement uses TRBV20-1 and TRBJ1-6; D may be TRBD1 (5 bases). CDR3 loop: CSAKGRVNSPLHF. For the CDR3, the DNA is TGCAGTGCTAAGGGACGGGTTAATTCACCCCTCCACTTT.